This TCR beta chain emerged from a study of control samples from healthy donors and cancer patients. The data were produced by immunoSEQ multiplex PCR, yet TCRdb's version contains in-frame clones alone and is incomplete. Of about 120,000 clones in the sample, approximately 88% were seen once. The CDR3 consists of 14 residues. Looked up from germline, CDR1 is MNHEY and CDR2 is SVGAGI. Trimming removed 6 bases at V and 0 bases at J, with 9 bases between. Source material: blood. The TCR originated in a man aged 45-65 years in good health. The rearrangement links TRBV6-5 to TRBJ1-3; tentative D call: TRBD1 (6 bases). The CDR3 sequence: CASRSGVSGNTIYF. The CDR3 DNA is TGTGCCAGCAGGTCAGGGGTCTCTGGAAACACCATATATTTT.